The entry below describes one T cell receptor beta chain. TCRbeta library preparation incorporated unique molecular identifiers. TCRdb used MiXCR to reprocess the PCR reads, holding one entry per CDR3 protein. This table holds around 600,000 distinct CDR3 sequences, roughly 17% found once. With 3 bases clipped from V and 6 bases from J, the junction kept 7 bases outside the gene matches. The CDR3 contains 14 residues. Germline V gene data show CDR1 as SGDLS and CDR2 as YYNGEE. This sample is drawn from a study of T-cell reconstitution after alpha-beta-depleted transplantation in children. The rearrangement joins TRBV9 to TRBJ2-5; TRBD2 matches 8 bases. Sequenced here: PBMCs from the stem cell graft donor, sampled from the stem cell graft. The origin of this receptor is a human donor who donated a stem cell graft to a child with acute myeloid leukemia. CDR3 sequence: CASSGPGGYKTQYF. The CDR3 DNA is TGTGCCAGCAGCGGGCCGGGGGGGTATAAGACCCAGTACTTC.